These 32 T cell receptor beta chains came from one sample sequenced in a study of Tregs in tolerant kidney transplant recipients (dated by TCRdb to about 2019). Library construction relied on the immunoSEQ multiplex PCR assay. Here the immuneACCESS table is served through TCRdb, limited to in-frame sequences with V and J called. Missing clones are a known gap in these copies; in checked studies unresolved V genes cover under half, and the rest lacks a known reason. The sample has 45,000 to 55,000 clones on record. In total, the top ten clones hold around 0.91% of the sample. The intended sense of this specimen's time point label: blood sample drawn before combined kidney and bone marrow transplant. Here the sequenced sample was CD4+ T cells from blood, taken before the transplant. These receptors originate from a human donor who received a combined kidney and bone marrow transplant.

To note about this clone: The read stops 3 residues short of the end of the CDR3; the missing end is completed from the germline J gene. The rearrangement uses TRBV20-1 and TRBJ1-5; 9 positions agree with TRBD1. Germline lookup yields CDR1 DFQATT and CDR2 SNEGSKA (reference sequence). This CDR3 is 14 amino acids long. V was clipped by 3 bases and J by 5 bases; unmatched bases: 5. Incomplete CDR3 DNA: TGCAGTGCTAGCCCAACAGGGGGCGATCAGCCC. This sequence encodes CSASPTGGDQP. The complete CDR3 reads CSASPTGGDQPQHF.

Worth noting for this clone: The CDR3 end falls 3 residues outside the read, so it is completed with the germline J gene. The chain couples TRBV5-1 to TRBJ2-7; D is uncertain. The V gene lost 1 base and the J gene lost 3 bases, with 17 bases spanning the gap. CDR3 size: 16 residues. The germline V gene encodes CDR1 SGHRS and CDR2 YFSETQ. CDR3 sequence reads: CASSLQVSPQHYEQYF. CDR3 bases read: TGCGCCAGCAGCTTGCAAGTCAGCCCACAGCACTACGAG.

Note on this clone: The read terminates 3 residues ahead of where the CDR3 ends, so the germline J gene completes it. This chain links TRBV7-9 with TRBJ2-2, with TRBD2 as a possible D gene (6 bases). V shed 6 bases and J shed 4 bases, with 12 bases lying between them. This CDR3 is 14 amino acids long. CDR1 and CDR2 from the germline V gene are SEHNR and FQNEAQ (reference sequence). CDR3 DNA, as far as it was read: TGTGCCAGCAGGTCTAGCGCGAGCACCGGGGAG. This gives the protein CASRSSASTGE. The full CDR3 reads CASRSSASTGELFF.

As for this clone: Read data end 3 residues before the CDR3 end; the end is taken from the germline J gene. The rearrangement uses TRBV5-1 and TRBJ2-2, with 12 bases that match TRBD1. This CDR3 is built from 18 residues. The germline V gene has CDR1 SGHRS and CDR2 YFSETQ. The J segment lost 5 bases and the V segment lost 1 base, leaving 9 bases of the junction unmatched. The CDR3 loop is CASSLTLLGQGATGELFF. The CDR3 bases that were read are TGCGCCAGCAGCTTGACTCTATTGGGACAGGGGGCAACCGGGGAG.

Measured by frequency, this clone is medium-sized. The CDR3 sequence: CASSLAQSDTQYF. CDR3 bases read: TGCGCCAGCAGCTTGGCCCAGTCAGATACG. This chain uses TRBV5-1 with TRBJ2-3; D is unclear. The read ends 3 residues early relative to the CDR3; the germline J gene fills the gap. Germline CDR1 SGHRS, CDR2 YFSETQ. Trimming took off 0 bases at V and 4 bases at J, with 6 bases between the two ends. The CDR3 consists of 13 residues.

In the case of this clone: The observed sequence ends 3 residues before the CDR3 terminus, with the missing tail filled in from the germline J gene. The chain couples TRBV20-1 to TRBJ1-6; D call uncertain. The V gene lost 6 bases and the J gene lost 0 bases, with 12 bases spanning the gap. Germline CDR1 reads DFQATT; CDR2 reads SNEGSKA (reference sequence). This CDR3 is built from 15 residues. This CDR3 reads CSAQVSSSYNSPLHF. The CDR3 DNA, read in part, is TGCAGTGCCCAGGTCTCGAGCTCCTATAATTCACCC.

As regards this clone: The observed sequence ends 3 residues before the CDR3 terminus, with the missing tail filled in from the germline J gene. V usage is TRBV7-8 and J usage is TRBJ1-5, with 11 bases lining up with TRBD1. CDR3 size: 15 residues. Germline V gene data show CDR1 as SGHVS and CDR2 as FQNEAQ. The J segment lost 7 bases and the V segment lost 1 base, leaving 3 bases of the junction unmatched. The CDR3 DNA, read in part, is TGTGCCAGCAGCTTAGGGGGACAGGGGGAGCAGCCC. It codes for CASSLGGQGEQP. The whole CDR3 protein reads CASSLGGQGEQPQHF.

CDR3 residues: CASSIGTGYTNTGELFF. The CDR3 DNA, read in part, is TGTGCCAGTAGTATCGGGACAGGATACACGAACACCGGGGAG. The chain employs TRBV19 and TRBJ2-2, with TRBD1 matching 8 bases. With the read ending 3 residues before the CDR3 end, the germline J gene is used to fill in that end. The CDR3 is 17 amino acids. Looked up from germline, CDR1 is LNHDA and CDR2 is SQIVND (reference sequence). V was pared by 3 bases and J by 0 bases, with 6 bases of the junction left unmatched.

In regard to this clone: The read comes to an end 3 residues before the CDR3 does, leaving the germline J gene to fill in the end. The chain couples TRBV20-1 to TRBJ2-1, with 9 bases matching TRBD2. Trimming took 0 bases from V and 4 from J; bases not matched to a gene: 1. The CDR3 is made up of 14 amino acids. CDR1 and CDR2 from the germline V gene are DFQATT and SNEGSKA (reference sequence). CDR3 residues: CSARELAGYNEQFF. The sequenced part of the CDR3 DNA is TGCAGTGCTAGAGAGCTAGCGGGGTACAATGAG.

For this clone: The CDR3 extends 3 residues past the end of the read, so its final part is completed from the germline J gene. The V gene is TRBV29-1, the J gene TRBJ2-5, with D perhaps matching TRBD2 (6 bases). Trimming removed 7 bases from V and 3 bases from J, with 12 bases in between. CDR3 size: 12 residues. The germline V gene encodes CDR1 SQVTM and CDR2 ANQGSEA. CDR3 DNA, as far as it was read: TGCAGCGCCGGGACTCCAGAAGAGACC. The encoded protein is CSAGTPEET. The full CDR3 reads CSAGTPEETQYF.

To note about this clone: Read data end 3 residues before the CDR3 end; the end is taken from the germline J gene. This chain uses TRBV5-1 with TRBJ1-1; D might be TRBD1 (6 bases). The CDR3 contains 15 residues. From germline, CDR1 is SGHRS and CDR2 YFSETQ. Trimming took 3 bases from V and 1 from J, leaving 13 bases between them. CDR3 in amino acids: CASSSKTGENTEAFF. CDR3 bases read: TGCGCCAGCAGCTCAAAGACAGGAGAGAACACTGAA.

The CDR3 protein is CASSLVSAGLYEQYF. The DNA read from the CDR3 is TGTGCCAGCAGCTTAGTCTCGGCGGGGCTATACGAG. The rearrangement joins TRBV7-2 to TRBJ2-7; tentatively, D is TRBD2 (6 bases). The CDR3 end falls 3 residues outside the read, so it is completed with the germline J gene. There are 15 residues in the CDR3. Germline V CDR1 and CDR2: SGHTA, FQGNSA. The V end was cut by 1 base, the J end by 4 bases, with 14 bases between.

As concerns this clone: The observed sequence ends 3 residues before the CDR3 terminus, with the missing tail filled in from the germline J gene. V gene TRBV20-1 combines with J gene TRBJ2-1; D might be TRBD2 (6 bases). The CDR3 length is 14 residues. V dropped 5 bases and J dropped 4 bases, with 15 bases sitting between them. Germline V gene data show CDR1 as DFQATT and CDR2 as SNEGSKA (reference sequence). This chain's CDR3 is CSAPGGPVYNEQFF. CDR3 DNA, as far as it was read: TGCAGTGCTCCCGGAGGGCCGGTGTACAATGAG.

A remark on this clone: The sequence runs out 3 residues before the end of the CDR3; the remainder is reconstructed from the germline J gene. The chain is built from TRBV30 and TRBJ2-3; D not certain. The CDR3 is 13 amino acids. Per germline, CDR1 GTSNPN and CDR2 SVGIG (reference sequence). V was cut by 1 base and J by 3 bases, with 8 bases left in between. CDR3 loop: CAWSGWATDTQYF. CDR3 DNA (partial): TGTGCCTGGAGTGGATGGGCTACAGATACG.

As to this clone: The CDR3 end lies 3 residues beyond the end of the read and is filled in from the germline J gene. This chain uses TRBV2 with TRBJ1-1, with TRBD1 identical over 10 bases. Germline CDR1 SNHLY, CDR2 FYNNEI. The V segment lost 4 bases and the J segment 3 bases; nucleotides outside the gene matches: 8. The CDR3 runs to 16 residues. Here the CDR3 reads CASSGSGQGRHTEAFF. CDR3 bases read: TGTGCCAGCAGTGGGTCGGGACAGGGGAGGCACACTGAA.

Notes on this clone: The read falls 3 residues short of the CDR3 end, and the missing part is taken from the germline J gene. The chain joins TRBV20-1 to TRBJ2-5, with 8 bases fitting TRBD2. V dropped 4 bases and J dropped 5; count of bases not matched to a gene: 12. This CDR3 is 15 amino acids long. Germline assignment: CDR1 DFQATT and CDR2 SNEGSKA (reference sequence). This chain's CDR3 is CSANSWGRGVETQYF. The part of the CDR3 DNA that was read is TGCAGTGCTAACTCATGGGGGCGGGGGGTTGAGACC.

Regarding this clone: The CDR3 is cut off 3 residues early in the read; its end comes from the germline J gene. V and J are TRBV5-1 and TRBJ2-6, with D possibly TRBD2 on 5 matching bases. V gave up 1 base and J gave up 1 base, with 15 bases separating them. This CDR3 region has 18 residues. Germline CDR1 SGHRS, CDR2 YFSETQ. The CDR3 DNA, read in part, is TGCGCCAGCAGCTTGAGCGGTAATCTTAGGTCTGGGGCCAACGTC. This gives the protein CASSLSGNLRSGANV. The full-length CDR3 reads as CASSLSGNLRSGANVLTF.

Notes on this clone: The DNA ends 3 residues before the CDR3 does, and the rest of the CDR3 is filled in from the germline J gene. This chain uses TRBV5-1 with TRBJ1-1, with 7 bases identical to TRBD1. Per the germline V gene, CDR1 is SGHRS and CDR2 is YFSETQ. The CDR3 totals 15 residues. With V trimmed by 0 bases and J by 5 bases, 7 bases remained unmatched. The sequenced part of the CDR3 DNA is TGCGCCAGCAGCTTGGTCGTAGGGGGCAATACTGAA. This encodes CASSLVVGGNTE. The full CDR3 reads CASSLVVGGNTEAFF.

Turning to this clone: The read halts 3 residues ahead of the CDR3 end, with the missing end drawn from the germline J gene. The V and J genes are TRBV20-1 and TRBJ2-7, with TRBD2 identical over 13 bases. CDR1 is DFQATT and CDR2 is SNEGSKA in the germline V gene (reference sequence). V trimming: 5 bases; J trimming: 1 base; junction bases outside the gene matches: 5. CDR3 length: 15 residues. The CDR3 region is CSAQTSGRISYEQYF. CDR3 bases read: TGCAGTGCTCAGACTAGCGGGAGGATTTCCTACGAG.

Concerning this clone itself: The read terminates 3 residues ahead of where the CDR3 ends, so the germline J gene completes it. V and J are TRBV5-1 and TRBJ2-1; D is possibly TRBD1 (5 bases). The germline CDR1 and CDR2 sequences are SGHRS and YFSETQ. The CDR3 runs to 16 residues. The V and J ends lost 0 bases and 1 base respectively, with 11 bases between them. The covered CDR3 bases are TGCGCCAGCAGCTTGGGTGGGGCAGGGTCCTACAATGAG. Translating it yields CASSLGGAGSYNE. The whole CDR3 sequence is CASSLGGAGSYNEQFF.

Comments on this clone: Coverage ceases 3 residues before the CDR3 finishes, and the germline J gene fills in the end. The gene calls are TRBV19 and TRBJ1-5; 10 bases are a match to TRBD1. Germline assignment: CDR1 LNHDA and CDR2 SQIVND (reference sequence). V was pared by 4 bases and J by 6 bases, with 6 bases of the junction left unmatched. The CDR3 runs to 15 residues. The chain's CDR3 is CASSTEDRGFQPQHF. The covered CDR3 bases are TGTGCCAGTAGTACGGAGGACAGGGGGTTTCAGCCC.

Details on this clone: The read finishes 3 residues shy of the CDR3 end, and the germline J gene is used to complete it. This sequence joins TRBV7-8 and TRBJ2-5; the match to TRBD2 covers 9 bases. The CDR3 contains 17 residues. Losses at the gene ends were 5 bases for V and 5 bases for J; bases not matched to a gene: 15. Germline loops: CDR1 SGHVS, CDR2 FQNEAQ. The chain's CDR3 is CASSPRPSGTSEETQYF. The part of the CDR3 DNA that was read is TGTGCCAGCAGCCCCCGTCCTAGCGGGACGTCGGAGGAGACC.

About this clone: The read halts 3 residues ahead of the CDR3 end, with the missing end drawn from the germline J gene. V is TRBV19 and J is TRBJ1-1; possibly TRBD1 for D (5 bases). Germline values: CDR1 LNHDA, CDR2 SQIVND (reference sequence). This CDR3 has 15 residues. V was pared by 5 bases and J by 0 bases, with 13 bases between. The DNA read from the CDR3 is TGTGCCAGTAGTGCCTTGGACACCATGAACACTGAA. Translating it yields CASSALDTMNTE. The whole CDR3 protein reads CASSALDTMNTEAFF.

The DNA read from the CDR3 is TGTGCCAGCAGCTTAGGGGGCGAGGGGTACGAG. It translates to CASSLGGEGYE. The entire CDR3 protein reads CASSLGGEGYEQYF. The chain is built from TRBV7-2 and TRBJ2-7; D might be TRBD1 or TRBD2, each matching 5 bases. Coverage ceases 3 residues before the CDR3 finishes, and the germline J gene fills in the end. In germline, CDR1 is SGHTA, CDR2 FQGNSA. Trimming pared 1 base from V and 4 bases from J, leaving 11 bases between. The CDR3 loop spans 14 amino acids. The whole variable domain, filled in from reference TRBV7-2 and TRBJ2-7, reads GAGVSQSPSNKVTEKGKDVELRCDPISGHTALYWYRQSLGQGLEFLIYFQGNSAPDKSGLPSDRFSAERTGGSVSTLTIQRTQQEDSAVYLCASSLGGEGYEQYFGPGTRLTVT.

A remark on this clone: The read finishes 3 residues shy of the CDR3 end, and the germline J gene is used to complete it. The rearrangement links TRBV20-1 to TRBJ1-5, with D perhaps matching TRBD1 (5 bases). This CDR3 is built from 13 residues. Germline lookup yields CDR1 DFQATT and CDR2 SNEGSKA (reference sequence). The germline V and J ends were trimmed by 3 bases and 7 bases, with 13 bases remaining between them. CDR3 region: CSASRQGGQPQHF. The sequenced part of the CDR3 DNA is TGCAGTGCTAGTAGGCAGGGCGGCCAGCCC.

Points on this clone: The sequence runs out 3 residues before the end of the CDR3; the remainder is reconstructed from the germline J gene. The chain recombines TRBV20-1 with TRBJ2-5; D is uncertain. There are 11 residues in the CDR3. V was trimmed by 0 bases and J by 7 bases, leaving 6 bases between them. The germline CDR1 and CDR2 sequences are DFQATT and SNEGSKA (reference sequence). The CDR3 protein is CSARDRGTQYF. Partial CDR3 DNA: TGCAGTGCTAGAGACCGCGGGACC.

Notes on this clone: Read coverage stops 3 residues before the CDR3 terminus; the germline J gene supplies the remainder. The chain links TRBV7-8 to TRBJ2-3; no firm D call. The CDR3 has 13 residues. Germline V lookup: CDR1 SGHVS, CDR2 FQNEAQ. Trimming pared 3 bases from V and 1 base from J, leaving 5 bases between. The CDR3 sequence: CASSFKGTDTQYF. The CDR3 bases that were read are TGTGCCAGCAGCTTTAAGGGCACAGATACG.

The DNA read from the CDR3 is TGTGCCAGCAGCTTAGTTCACCCTATGGATGAG. This sequence encodes CASSLVHPMDE. In full, the CDR3 reads CASSLVHPMDEQFF. V and J are TRBV7-8 and TRBJ2-1; D call uncertain. The read falls 3 residues short of the CDR3 end, and the missing part is taken from the germline J gene. The CDR3 totals 14 residues. In germline, CDR1 is SGHVS, CDR2 FQNEAQ. The germline V and J ends were trimmed by 1 base and 8 bases, with 12 bases remaining between them.

In regard to this clone: The CDR3 goes on 3 residues after the read ends, and that part is filled in from the germline J gene. The chain is built from TRBV19 and TRBJ2-2; a possible D gene is TRBD1 (6 bases). Trimming removed 5 bases at V and 0 bases at J, with 10 bases between. The germline V gene encodes CDR1 LNHDA and CDR2 SQIVND (reference sequence). This CDR3 is built from 15 residues. The CDR3 loop is CASSSWTANTGELFF. Incomplete CDR3 DNA: TGTGCCAGTAGTTCGTGGACAGCGAACACCGGGGAG.

Notes on this clone: From the germline J gene comes the end of the CDR3, since the read stops 3 residues before it. The chain recombines TRBV30 with TRBJ2-4, with D perhaps TRBD1 (5 bases). The CDR3 runs to 17 residues. V lost 2 bases, J lost 0 bases, and 17 bases lay in between. Per the germline V gene, CDR1 is GTSNPN and CDR2 is SVGIG (reference sequence). The sequenced part of the CDR3 DNA is TGTGCCTGGAGTATGGGCAGGGTGGGAATAGCCAAAAACATT. This gives the protein CAWSMGRVGIAKNI. The whole CDR3 sequence is CAWSMGRVGIAKNIQYF.

As regards this clone: From the germline J gene comes the end of the CDR3, since the read stops 3 residues before it. The rearrangement links TRBV5-1 to TRBJ1-5, with a tentative D call TRBD1 (6 bases). Germline CDR1 is SGHRS and CDR2 is YFSETQ. V gave up 3 bases and J gave up 0 bases, with 10 bases separating them. The CDR3 is made up of 15 amino acids. Partial CDR3 DNA: TGCGCCAGCAGCTGGGCAGGGGCTAGCAATCAGCCC. This codes for CASSWAGASNQP. The complete CDR3 protein is CASSWAGASNQPQHF.

A word on this clone: From the germline J gene comes the end of the CDR3, since the read stops 3 residues before it. The rearrangement links TRBV7-9 to TRBJ2-3, with D hard to call. The CDR3 spans 13 residues. Deletions cut 8 bases from V and 2 bases from J, with 11 bases between. CDR1 SEHNR and CDR2 FQNEAQ come from the germline V gene (reference sequence). The CDR3 is CASFRLNTDTQYF. CDR3 DNA (partial): TGTGCCAGCTTCCGACTTAACACAGATACG.